This T cell receptor (beta chain) was sequenced during a study of T cells after posttransplantation cyclophosphamide. For this clone: What it binds is not known.

Study-level results: TRB clonality was highly associated with recipient CMV seropositivity and reactivation. Donor-recipient repertoire similarity was low at 1-2 months, rising over year one. Skin or GI-infiltrating T cells shared few TRB sequences with blood.

This CDR3 has 14 residues. V trimming: 4 bases; J trimming: 5 bases; junction bases outside the gene matches: 7. Germline V gene sequence: CDR1 KGHSH, CDR2 LQKENI. Here immunoSEQ multiplex PCR was the method, and the copy in TCRdb shows in-frame clones only, minus some. The sample records approximately 32,000 clones, about 90% being singletons. The chain couples TRBV18 to TRBJ2-5; 7 bases fit TRBD2. The TCR comes from a woman aged 40-49 years with a blood cancer, CMV-positive, and with a related stem cell donor. Sample: PBMCs. CDR3 in DNA: TGTGCCAGCTCACTTCGCGGGGGAGGGGAGACCCAGTACTTC. The encoded protein is CASSLRGGGETQYF.